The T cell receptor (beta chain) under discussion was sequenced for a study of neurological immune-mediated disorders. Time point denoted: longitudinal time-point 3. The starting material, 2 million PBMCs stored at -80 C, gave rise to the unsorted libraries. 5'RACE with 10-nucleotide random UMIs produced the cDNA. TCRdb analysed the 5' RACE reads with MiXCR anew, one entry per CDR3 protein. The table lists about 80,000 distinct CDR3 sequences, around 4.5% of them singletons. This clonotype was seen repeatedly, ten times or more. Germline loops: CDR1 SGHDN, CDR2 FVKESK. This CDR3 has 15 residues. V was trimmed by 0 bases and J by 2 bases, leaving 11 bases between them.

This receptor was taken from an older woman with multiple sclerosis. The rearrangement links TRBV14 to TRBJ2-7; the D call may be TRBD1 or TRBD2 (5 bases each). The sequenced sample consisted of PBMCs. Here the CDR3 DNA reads TGTGCCAGCAGCCAAGAACGGGGACCGGCCTACGAGCAGTACTTC. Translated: CASSQERGPAYEQYF.